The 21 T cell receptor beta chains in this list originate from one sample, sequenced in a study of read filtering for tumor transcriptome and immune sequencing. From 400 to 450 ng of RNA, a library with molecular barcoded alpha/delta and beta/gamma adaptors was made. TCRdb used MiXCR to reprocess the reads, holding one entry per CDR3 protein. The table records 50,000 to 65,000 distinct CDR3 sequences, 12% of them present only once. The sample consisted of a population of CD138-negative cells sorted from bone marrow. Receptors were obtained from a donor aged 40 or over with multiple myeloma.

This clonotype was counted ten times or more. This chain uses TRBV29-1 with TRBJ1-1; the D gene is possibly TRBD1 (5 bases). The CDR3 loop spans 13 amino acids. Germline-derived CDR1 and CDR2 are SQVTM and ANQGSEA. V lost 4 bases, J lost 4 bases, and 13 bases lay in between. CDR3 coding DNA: TGCAGCGTTGCGGAGCTCGGGGGCACTGAAGCTTTCTTT. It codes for CSVAELGGTEAFF.

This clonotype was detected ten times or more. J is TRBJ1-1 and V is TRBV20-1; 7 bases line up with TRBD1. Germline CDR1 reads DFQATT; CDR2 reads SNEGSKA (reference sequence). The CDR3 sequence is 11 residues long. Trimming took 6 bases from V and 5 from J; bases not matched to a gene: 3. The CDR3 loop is CSAPTGTEAFF. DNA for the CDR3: TGCAGTGCCCCGACAGGGACTGAAGCTTTCTTT.

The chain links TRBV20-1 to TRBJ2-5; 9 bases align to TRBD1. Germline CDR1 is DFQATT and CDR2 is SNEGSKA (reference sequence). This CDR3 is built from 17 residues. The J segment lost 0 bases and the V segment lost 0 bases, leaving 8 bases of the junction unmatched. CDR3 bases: TGCAGTGCTAGAGATCCCCGCAGGACAGGGGACCAAGAGACCCAGTACTTC. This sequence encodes CSARDPRRTGDQETQYF.

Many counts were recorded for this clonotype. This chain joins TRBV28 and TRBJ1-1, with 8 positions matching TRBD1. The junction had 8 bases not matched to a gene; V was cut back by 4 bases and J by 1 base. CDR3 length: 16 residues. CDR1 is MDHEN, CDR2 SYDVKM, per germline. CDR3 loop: CASSSRQGQENTEAFF. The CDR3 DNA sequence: TGTGCCAGCAGTTCCAGACAGGGGCAAGAGAACACTGAAGCTTTCTTT.

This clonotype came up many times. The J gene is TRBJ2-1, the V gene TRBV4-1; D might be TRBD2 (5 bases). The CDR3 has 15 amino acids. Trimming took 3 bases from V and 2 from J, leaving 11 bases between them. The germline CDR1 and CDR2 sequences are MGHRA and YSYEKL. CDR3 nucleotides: TGCGCCAGCAGCCAGCTAGCTGTGCCCTACAATGAGCAGTTCTTC. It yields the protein CASSQLAVPYNEQFF.

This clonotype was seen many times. CDR3 nucleotides: TGTGCCAGCAGCTTATCTAGCGGGGGGGCAGACTGGCAGTTCTTC. This translates into CASSLSSGGADWQFF. This sequence joins TRBV5-5 and TRBJ2-1; 12 bases are shared with TRBD2. Germline-derived CDR1 and CDR2 are SGHKS and YYEKEE (reference sequence). The CDR3 runs to 15 residues. Trimming cost V 2 bases and J 12 bases; bases outside gene matches: 9.

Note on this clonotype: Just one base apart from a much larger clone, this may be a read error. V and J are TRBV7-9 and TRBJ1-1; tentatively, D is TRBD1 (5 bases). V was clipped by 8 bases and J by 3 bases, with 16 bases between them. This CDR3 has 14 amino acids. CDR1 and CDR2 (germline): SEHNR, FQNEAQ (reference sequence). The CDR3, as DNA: TGTGCCAGCGGCCCTCCGGTGGGGGACACTGAAGCTTTCTTT. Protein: CASGPPVGDTEAFF.

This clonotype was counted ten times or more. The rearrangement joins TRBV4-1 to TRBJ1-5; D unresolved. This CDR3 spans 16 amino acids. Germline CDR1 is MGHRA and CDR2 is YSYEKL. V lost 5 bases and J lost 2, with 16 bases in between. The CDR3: CASSRTLLRGNQPQHF. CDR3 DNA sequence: TGCGCCAGCAGCAGGACGCTCCTAAGGGGCAATCAGCCCCAGCATTTT.

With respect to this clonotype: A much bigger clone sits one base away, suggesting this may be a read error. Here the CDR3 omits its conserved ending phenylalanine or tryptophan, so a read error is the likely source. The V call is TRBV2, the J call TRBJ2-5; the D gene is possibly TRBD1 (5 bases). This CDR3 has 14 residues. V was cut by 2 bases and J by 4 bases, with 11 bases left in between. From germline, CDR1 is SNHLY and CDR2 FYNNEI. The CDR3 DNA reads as TGTGCCAGCAGTGAAAGCAGGGTTGGAGAGACCCAGTACCTC. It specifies CASSESRVGETQYL.

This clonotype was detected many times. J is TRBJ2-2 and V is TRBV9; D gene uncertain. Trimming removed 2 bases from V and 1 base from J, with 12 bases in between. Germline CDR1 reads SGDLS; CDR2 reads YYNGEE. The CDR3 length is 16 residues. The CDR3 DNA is TGTGCCAGCAGCGTCCGACCGACGGGGAACACCGGGGAGCTGTTTTTT. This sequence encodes CASSVRPTGNTGELFF.

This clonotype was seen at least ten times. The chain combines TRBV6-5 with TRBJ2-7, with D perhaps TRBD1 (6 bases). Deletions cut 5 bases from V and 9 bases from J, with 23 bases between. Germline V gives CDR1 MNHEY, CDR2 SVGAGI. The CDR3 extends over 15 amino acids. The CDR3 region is CASSQTRDTLIPQYF. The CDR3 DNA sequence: TGTGCCAGCAGTCAAACCCGGGACACCTTAATTCCGCAGTACTTC.

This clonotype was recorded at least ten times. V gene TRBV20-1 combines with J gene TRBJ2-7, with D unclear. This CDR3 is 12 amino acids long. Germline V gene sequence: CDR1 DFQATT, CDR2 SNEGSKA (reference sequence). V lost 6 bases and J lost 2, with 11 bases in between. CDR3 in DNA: TGCAGTGCCGAGGCGGAACCCTACGAGCAGTACTTC. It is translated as CSAEAEPYEQYF.

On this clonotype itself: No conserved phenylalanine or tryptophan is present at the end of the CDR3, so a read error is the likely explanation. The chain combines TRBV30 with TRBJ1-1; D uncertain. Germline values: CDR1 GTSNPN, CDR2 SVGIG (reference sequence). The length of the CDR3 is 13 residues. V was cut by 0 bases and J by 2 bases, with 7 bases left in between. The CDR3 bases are TGTGCCTGGAGTGTAGGTGTTAACACTGAAGCTTTCTCT. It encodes CAWSVGVNTEAFS.

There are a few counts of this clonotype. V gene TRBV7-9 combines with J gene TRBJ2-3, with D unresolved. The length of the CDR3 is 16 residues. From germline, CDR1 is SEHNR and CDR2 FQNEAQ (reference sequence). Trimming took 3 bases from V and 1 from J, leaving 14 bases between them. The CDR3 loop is CASSFGSPQGTDTQYF. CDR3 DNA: TGTGCCAGCAGCTTCGGAAGTCCTCAAGGCACAGATACGCAGTATTTT.

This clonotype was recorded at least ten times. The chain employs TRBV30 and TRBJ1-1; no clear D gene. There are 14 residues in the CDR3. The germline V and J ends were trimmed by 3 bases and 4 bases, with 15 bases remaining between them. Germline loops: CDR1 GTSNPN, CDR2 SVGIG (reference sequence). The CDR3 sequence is CAWSPGPDGTEAFF. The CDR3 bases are TGTGCCTGGAGCCCCGGCCCGGATGGCACTGAAGCTTTCTTT. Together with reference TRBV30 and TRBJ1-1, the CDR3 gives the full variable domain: SQTIHQWPATLVQPVGSPLSLECTVEGTSNPNLYWYRQAAGRGLQLLFYSVGIGQISSEVPQNLSASRPQDRQFILSSKKLLLSDSGFYLCAWSPGPDGTEAFFGQGTRLTVV.

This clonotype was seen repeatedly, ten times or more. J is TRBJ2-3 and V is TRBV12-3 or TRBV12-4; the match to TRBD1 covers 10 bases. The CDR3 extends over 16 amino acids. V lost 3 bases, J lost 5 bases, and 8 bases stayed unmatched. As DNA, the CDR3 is TGTGCCAGCAGTTTGGCCGGGACAGGGGCCTTAGATACGCAGTATTTT. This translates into CASSLAGTGALDTQYF.

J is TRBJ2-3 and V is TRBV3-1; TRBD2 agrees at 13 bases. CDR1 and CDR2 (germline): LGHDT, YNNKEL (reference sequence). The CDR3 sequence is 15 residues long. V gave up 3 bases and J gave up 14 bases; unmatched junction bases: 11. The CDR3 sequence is CASSQPGLAGDPPYF. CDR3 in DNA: TGTGCCAGCAGCCAGCCCGGACTAGCGGGGGACCCGCCGTATTTT.

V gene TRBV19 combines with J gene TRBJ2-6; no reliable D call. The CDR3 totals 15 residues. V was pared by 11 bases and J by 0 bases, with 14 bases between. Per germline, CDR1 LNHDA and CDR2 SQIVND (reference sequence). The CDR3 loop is CAGIGRSSGANVLTF. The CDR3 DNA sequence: TGTGCCGGTATCGGCAGGAGCTCTGGGGCCAACGTCCTGACTTTC. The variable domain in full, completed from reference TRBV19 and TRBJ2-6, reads DGGITQSPKYLFRKEGQNVTLSCEQNLNHDAMYWYRQDPGQGLRLIYYSQIVNDFQKGDIAEGYSVSREKKESFPLTVTSAQKNPTAFYLCAGIGRSSGANVLTFGAGSRLTVL.

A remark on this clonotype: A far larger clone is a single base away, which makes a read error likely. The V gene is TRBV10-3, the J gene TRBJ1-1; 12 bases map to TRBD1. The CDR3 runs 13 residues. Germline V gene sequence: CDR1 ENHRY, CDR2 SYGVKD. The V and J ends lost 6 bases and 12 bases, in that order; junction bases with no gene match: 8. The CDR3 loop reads CAISTGTGGTTFF. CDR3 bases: TGTGCCATCAGCACCGGGACAGGGGGCACAACTTTCTTT.

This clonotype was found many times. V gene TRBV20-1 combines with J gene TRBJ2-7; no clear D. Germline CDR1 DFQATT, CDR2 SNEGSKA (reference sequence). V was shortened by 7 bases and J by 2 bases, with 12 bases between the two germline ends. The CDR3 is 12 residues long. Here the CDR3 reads CSGSGTTYEQYF. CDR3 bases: TGCAGTGGAAGTGGCACTACCTACGAGCAGTACTTC.

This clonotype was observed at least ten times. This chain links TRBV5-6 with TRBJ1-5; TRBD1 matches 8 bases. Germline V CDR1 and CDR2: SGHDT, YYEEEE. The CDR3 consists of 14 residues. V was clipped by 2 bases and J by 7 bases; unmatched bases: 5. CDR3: CASSLGQGRQPQHF. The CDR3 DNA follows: TGTGCCAGCAGCTTAGGACAGGGCAGACAGCCCCAGCATTTT.